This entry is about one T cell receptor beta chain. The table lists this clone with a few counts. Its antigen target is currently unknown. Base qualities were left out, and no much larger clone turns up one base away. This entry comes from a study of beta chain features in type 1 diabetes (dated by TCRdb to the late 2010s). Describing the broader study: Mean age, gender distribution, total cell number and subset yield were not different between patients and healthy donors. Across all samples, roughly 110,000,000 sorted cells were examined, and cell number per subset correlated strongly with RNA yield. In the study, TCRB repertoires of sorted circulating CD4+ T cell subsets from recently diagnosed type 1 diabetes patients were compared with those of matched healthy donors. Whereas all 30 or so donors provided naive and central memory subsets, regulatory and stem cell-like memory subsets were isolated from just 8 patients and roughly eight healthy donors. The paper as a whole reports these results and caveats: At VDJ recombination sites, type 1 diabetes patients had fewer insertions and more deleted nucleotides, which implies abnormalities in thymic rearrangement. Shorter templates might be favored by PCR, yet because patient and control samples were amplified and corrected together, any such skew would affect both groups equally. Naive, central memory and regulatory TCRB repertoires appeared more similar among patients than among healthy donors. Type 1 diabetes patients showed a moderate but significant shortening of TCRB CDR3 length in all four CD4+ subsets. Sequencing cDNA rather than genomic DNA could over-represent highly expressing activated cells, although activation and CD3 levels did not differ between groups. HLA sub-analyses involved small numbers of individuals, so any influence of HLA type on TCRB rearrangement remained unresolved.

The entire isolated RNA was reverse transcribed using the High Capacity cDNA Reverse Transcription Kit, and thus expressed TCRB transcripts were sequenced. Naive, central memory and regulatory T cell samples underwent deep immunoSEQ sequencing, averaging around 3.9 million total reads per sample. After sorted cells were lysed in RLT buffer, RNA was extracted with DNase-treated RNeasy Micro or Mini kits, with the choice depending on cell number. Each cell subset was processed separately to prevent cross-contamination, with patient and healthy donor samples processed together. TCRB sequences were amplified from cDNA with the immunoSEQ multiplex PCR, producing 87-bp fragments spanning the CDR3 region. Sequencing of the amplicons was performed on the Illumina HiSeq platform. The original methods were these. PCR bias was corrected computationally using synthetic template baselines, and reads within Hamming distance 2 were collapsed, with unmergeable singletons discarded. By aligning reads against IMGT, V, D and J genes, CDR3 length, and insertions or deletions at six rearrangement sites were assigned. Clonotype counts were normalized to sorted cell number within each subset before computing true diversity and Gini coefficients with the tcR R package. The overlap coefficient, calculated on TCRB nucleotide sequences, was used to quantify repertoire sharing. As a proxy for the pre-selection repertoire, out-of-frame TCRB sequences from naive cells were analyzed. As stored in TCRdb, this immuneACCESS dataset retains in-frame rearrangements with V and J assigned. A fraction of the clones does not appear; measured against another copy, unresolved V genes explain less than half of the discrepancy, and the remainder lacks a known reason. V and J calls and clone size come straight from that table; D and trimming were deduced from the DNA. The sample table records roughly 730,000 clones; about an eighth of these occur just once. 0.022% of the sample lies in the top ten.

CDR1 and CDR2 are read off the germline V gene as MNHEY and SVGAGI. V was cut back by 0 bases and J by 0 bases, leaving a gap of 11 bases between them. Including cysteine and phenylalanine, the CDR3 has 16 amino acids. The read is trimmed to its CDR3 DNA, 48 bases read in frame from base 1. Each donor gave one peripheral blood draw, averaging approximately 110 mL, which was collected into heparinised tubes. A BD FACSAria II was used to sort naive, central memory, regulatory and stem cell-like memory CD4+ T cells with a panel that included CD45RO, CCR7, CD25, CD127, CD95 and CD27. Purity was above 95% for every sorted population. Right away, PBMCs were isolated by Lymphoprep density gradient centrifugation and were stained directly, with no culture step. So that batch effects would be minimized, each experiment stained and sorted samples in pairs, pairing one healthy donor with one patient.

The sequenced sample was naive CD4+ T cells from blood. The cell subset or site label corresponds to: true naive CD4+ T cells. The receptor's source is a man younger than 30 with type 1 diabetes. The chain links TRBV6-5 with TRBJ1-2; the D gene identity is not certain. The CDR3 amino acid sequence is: CASSYSAPETNYGYTF. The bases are TGTGCCAGCAGTTACTCGGCCCCAGAGACTAACTATGGCTACACCTTC.